The sequence of this TCR beta chain was determined in a study of shared clonotypes between healthy human individuals. Sequencing used immunoSEQ multiplex PCR; TCRdb keeps in-frame clones, though not all of them. Of about 300,000 clones in the sample, about 74% were seen once. Splitting of CD4+ cells produced CD45RA+ naive and CD45RA-negative memory subsets. The receptor was derived from a man younger than 45 in good health. The sample taken for sequencing was memory CD4+ T cells sorted from blood. Subset in this sample: CD45RA-negative fraction.

The CDR3 DNA sequence: TGTGCCAGCAGCGTGGACAGGGCCGGGGCCAACGTCCTGACTTTC. Translation gives CASSVDRAGANVLTF. The chain employs TRBV7-3 and TRBJ2-6, with 8 bases fitting TRBD1. The CDR3 runs to 15 residues. Germline CDR1 reads SGHTA; CDR2 reads FQGTGA. The junction had 4 bases not matched to a gene; V was cut back by 5 bases and J by 4 bases.